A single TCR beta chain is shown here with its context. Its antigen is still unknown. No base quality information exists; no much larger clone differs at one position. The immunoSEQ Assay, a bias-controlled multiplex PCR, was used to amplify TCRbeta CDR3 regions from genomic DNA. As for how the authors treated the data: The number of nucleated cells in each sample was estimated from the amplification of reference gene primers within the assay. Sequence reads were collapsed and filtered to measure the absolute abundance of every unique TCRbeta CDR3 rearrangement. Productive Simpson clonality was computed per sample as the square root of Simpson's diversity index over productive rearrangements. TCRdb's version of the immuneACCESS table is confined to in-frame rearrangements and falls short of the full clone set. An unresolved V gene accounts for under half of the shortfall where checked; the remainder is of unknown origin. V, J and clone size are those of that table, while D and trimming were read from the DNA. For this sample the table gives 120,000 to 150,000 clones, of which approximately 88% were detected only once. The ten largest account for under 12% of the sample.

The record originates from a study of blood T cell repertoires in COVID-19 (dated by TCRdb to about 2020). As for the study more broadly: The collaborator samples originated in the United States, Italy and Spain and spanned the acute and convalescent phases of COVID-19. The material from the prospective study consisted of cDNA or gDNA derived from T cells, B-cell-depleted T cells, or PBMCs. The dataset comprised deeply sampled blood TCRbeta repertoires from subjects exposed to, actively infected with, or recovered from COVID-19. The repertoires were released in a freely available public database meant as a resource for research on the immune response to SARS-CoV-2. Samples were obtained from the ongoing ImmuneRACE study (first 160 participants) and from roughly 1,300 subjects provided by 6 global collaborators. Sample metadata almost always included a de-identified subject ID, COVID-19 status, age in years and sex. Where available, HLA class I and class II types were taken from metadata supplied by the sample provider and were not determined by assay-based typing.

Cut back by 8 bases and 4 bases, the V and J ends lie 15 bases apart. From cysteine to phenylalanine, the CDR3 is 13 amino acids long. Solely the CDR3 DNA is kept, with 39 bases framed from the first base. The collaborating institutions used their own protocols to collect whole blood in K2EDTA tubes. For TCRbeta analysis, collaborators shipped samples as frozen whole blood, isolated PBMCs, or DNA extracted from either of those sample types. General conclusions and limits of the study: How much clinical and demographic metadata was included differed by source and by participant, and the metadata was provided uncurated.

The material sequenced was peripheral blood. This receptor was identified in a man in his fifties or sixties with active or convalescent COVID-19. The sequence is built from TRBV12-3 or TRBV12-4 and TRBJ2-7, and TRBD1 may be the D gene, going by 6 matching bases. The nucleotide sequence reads TGTGCCAGCGGACCCGGGACAAAGTACGAGCAGTACTTC. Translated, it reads CASGPGTKYEQYF.